This T cell receptor (beta chain) was documented in a study of OX40 agonist ivuxolimab in advanced cancers. Study summary: Earlier anti-PD-1, anti-PD-L1 or anti-CTLA-4 therapy was permitted; around 40% had received some. The study's findings and limits: Some patients without response likewise showed low normalized clonal expansion. At doses 0.1 to 3.0 mg/kg, CD4+ and CD8+ clones expanded.

Remarks on this clone: The antigen is not known.

Samples were taken at baseline and on day 1 of cycles 4 and 7. The assay was immunoSEQ multiplex PCR, and TCRdb's table has in-frame clones only and misses some. The repertoire includes under 65,000 clones, approximately 90% of them detected once, and roughly 12% sits in the top ten. The V segment lost 7 bases and the J segment 2 bases; nucleotides outside the gene matches: 11. There are 15 residues in the CDR3. In germline, CDR1 is SNHLY, CDR2 FYNNEI. The rearrangement links TRBV2 to TRBJ2-7, with TRBD1 matching 7 bases. This sequence originates from an adult with an advanced solid tumor such as melanoma, head and neck, liver or kidney cancer. The sample consisted of CD4+ or CD8+ T cells sorted from blood, taken in a trial of the OX40 agonist ivuxolimab. Here the CDR3 reads CASNPLDRATYEQYF. The CDR3 DNA reads as TGTGCCAGCAATCCACTAGACAGGGCAACCTACGAGCAGTACTTC.